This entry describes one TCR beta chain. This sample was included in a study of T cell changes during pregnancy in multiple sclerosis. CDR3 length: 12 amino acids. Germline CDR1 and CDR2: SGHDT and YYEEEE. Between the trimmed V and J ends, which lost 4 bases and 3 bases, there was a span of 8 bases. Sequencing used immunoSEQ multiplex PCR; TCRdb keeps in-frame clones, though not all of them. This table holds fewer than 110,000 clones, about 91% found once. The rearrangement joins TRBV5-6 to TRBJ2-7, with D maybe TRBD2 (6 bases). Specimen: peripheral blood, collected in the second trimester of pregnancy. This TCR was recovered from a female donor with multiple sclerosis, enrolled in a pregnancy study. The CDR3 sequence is CASSRDFYEQYF. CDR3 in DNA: TGTGCCAGCAGCCGGGACTTCTACGAGCAGTACTTC.